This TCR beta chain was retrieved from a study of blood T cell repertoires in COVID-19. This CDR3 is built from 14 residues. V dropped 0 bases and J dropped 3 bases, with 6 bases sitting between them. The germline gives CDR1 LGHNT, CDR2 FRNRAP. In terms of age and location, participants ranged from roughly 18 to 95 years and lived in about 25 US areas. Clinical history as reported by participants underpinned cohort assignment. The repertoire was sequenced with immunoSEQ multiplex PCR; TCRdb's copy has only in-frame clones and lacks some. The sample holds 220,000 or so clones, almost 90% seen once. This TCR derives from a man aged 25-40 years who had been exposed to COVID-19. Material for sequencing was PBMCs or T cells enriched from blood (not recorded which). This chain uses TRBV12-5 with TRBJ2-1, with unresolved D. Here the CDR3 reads CASGLVTSYNEQFF. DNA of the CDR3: TGTGCTAGTGGTTTGGTGACAAGCTACAATGAGCAGTTCTTC.